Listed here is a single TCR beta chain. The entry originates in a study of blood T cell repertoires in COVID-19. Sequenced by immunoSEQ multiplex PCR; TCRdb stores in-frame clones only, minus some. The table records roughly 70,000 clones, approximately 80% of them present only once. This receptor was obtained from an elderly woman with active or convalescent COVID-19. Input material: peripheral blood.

CDR3 in amino acids: CASSRGGSPPIEAFF. CDR3 DNA: TGTGCCAGCAGTCGGGGGGGATCCCCCCCTATAGAAGCTTTCTTT. The chain combines TRBV28 with TRBJ1-1, with D perhaps TRBD1 (5 bases). Germline lookup yields CDR1 MDHEN and CDR2 SYDVKM. This CDR3 spans 15 amino acids. V gave up 5 bases and J gave up 8 bases, with 21 bases separating them.